These 8 T cell receptor beta chains originate from one sample sequenced in a study of Graves' ophthalmopathy and Graves' hyperthyroidism. From RNA, the CDR3 regions of TCR beta chains were amplified and sequenced. The first round was an RT-PCR with HTBI primers, and the second round was a multiplex PCR. TCRdb reprocessed the multiplex PCR reads with MiXCR, giving one entry per CDR3 protein. The sample has 200,000 to 250,000 distinct CDR3 sequences, roughly 21% seen once. Source material: peripheral blood. These receptors were collected from a woman aged 50 to 60 with Graves' ophthalmopathy.

The rearrangement uses TRBV12-3 or TRBV12-4 and TRBJ2-4; tentatively, D is TRBD1 (6 bases). Trimming removed 4 bases at V and 8 bases at J, with 12 bases between. There are 13 residues in the CDR3. The CDR3 region is CASSSQGTHIQYF. CDR3 nucleotide sequence: TGTGCCAGCAGTTCACAGGGAACCCACATTCAGTACTTC.

This clonotype was seen ten or more times. The chain links TRBV11-1 to TRBJ2-7; 8 bases are a match to TRBD1. CDR1 is SGHAT and CDR2 is FQDESV in the germline V gene (reference sequence). Trimming at V came to 1 base and at J to 0 bases, leaving 8 bases not matched to a gene. The CDR3 length is 17 residues. The CDR3 bases are TGTGCCAGCAGCTTAGAGGACAGGGCGACGCGCTCCTACGAGCAGTACTTC. It codes for CASSLEDRATRSYEQYF.

This chain uses TRBV29-1 with TRBJ2-7; 7 bases are shared with TRBD1. The CDR3 has 13 amino acids. V lost 7 bases to trimming and J lost 4 bases; unmatched junction nucleotides: 10. Germline V gives CDR1 SQVTM, CDR2 ANQGSEA. The CDR3 region has the DNA TGCAGCGCACATCAGACAGGGAGTTACGAGCAGTACTTC. Translated: CSAHQTGSYEQYF.

This clonotype was observed a handful of times. This sequence joins TRBV6-1 and TRBJ1-2; 8 bases match TRBD1. From germline, CDR1 is MNHNS and CDR2 SASEGT. V lost 5 bases and J lost 1; bases outside the gene matches: 9. The CDR3 spans 16 residues. The CDR3 region is CASSPGQGPINYGYTF. CDR3 coding DNA: TGTGCCAGCAGTCCCGGACAGGGCCCAATTAACTATGGCTACACCTTC.

The V gene is TRBV28, the J gene TRBJ2-7, with TRBD1 as a possible D gene (5 bases). Germline values: CDR1 MDHEN, CDR2 SYDVKM. V lost 11 bases and J lost 5, with 19 bases in between. The CDR3 loop spans 13 amino acids. In DNA, the CDR3 is TGTGCCCTAAGTGAGGCAGGGCTCCACGAGCAGTACTTC. It yields the protein CALSEAGLHEQYF.

This clonotype was recorded a few times. V usage is TRBV28 and J usage is TRBJ1-2; 7 bases agree with TRBD1. Germline-derived CDR1 and CDR2 are MDHEN and SYDVKM. Trimming at V came to 6 bases and at J to 5 bases, leaving 6 bases not matched to a gene. This CDR3 spans 13 amino acids. The CDR3 loop is CASRPQGTYGYTF. CDR3 DNA: TGTGCCAGCAGGCCACAGGGGACTTATGGCTACACCTTC.

The chain carries TRBV11-2 and TRBJ2-2, with 8 bases fitting TRBD1. The CDR3 loop spans 16 amino acids. Germline values: CDR1 SGHAT, CDR2 FQNNGV. The V and J ends lost 5 bases and 4 bases, in that order; junction bases with no gene match: 9. The CDR3 DNA reads as TGTGCCAGCAGCAAAGGACAGGGTGAGGGCACCGGGGAGCTGTTTTTT. Protein sequence: CASSKGQGEGTGELFF. The entire variable domain, with the rest obtained from reference TRBV11-2 and TRBJ2-2, is as follows: EAGVAQSPRYKIIEKRQSVAFWCNPISGHATLYWYQQILGQGPKLLIQFQNNGVVDDSQLPKDRFSAERLKGVDSTLKIQPAKLEDSAVYLCASSKGQGEGTGELFFGEGSRLTVL.

This clonotype was recorded at least ten times. The rearrangement uses TRBV20-1 and TRBJ2-5, with a weak D call TRBD2 (6 bases). CDR3 size: 12 residues. CDR1 is DFQATT, CDR2 SNEGSKA, per germline (reference sequence). V lost 5 bases and J 4 bases, leaving 11 bases between the germline ends. The CDR3 loop reads CSAQRRAETQYF. The CDR3 DNA reads as TGCAGTGCTCAGCGGAGGGCAGAGACCCAGTACTTC.